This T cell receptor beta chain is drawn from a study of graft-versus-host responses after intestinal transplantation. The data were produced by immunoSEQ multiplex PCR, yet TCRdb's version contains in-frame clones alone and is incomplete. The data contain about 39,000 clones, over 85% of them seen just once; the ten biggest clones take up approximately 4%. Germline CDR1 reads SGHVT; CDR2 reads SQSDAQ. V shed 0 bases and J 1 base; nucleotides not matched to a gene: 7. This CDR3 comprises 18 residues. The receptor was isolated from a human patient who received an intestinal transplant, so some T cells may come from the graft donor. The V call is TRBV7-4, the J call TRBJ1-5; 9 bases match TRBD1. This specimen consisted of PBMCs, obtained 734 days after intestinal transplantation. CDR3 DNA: TGTGCCAGCAGCTTAGCTGCCCCCGGGACAGGGAGCAATCAGCCCCAGCATTTT. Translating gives CASSLAAPGTGSNQPQHF.